The 20 T cell receptor beta chains given below trace back to one sample, sequenced in a study of follicular helper T cells after annual influenza vaccination. Libraries were prepared by immunoSEQ multiplex PCR; TCRdb keeps only in-frame clonotypes and omits some of them. The profile shows just over 8,500 clones, around 86% of them singletons. Time point indicated: 2015-2016 season, 7 days after influenza vaccination. Sequencing was performed on CXCR5+ CD38- circulating T follicular helper cells from blood, taken 7 days after influenza vaccination. The subset denotes: circulating Tfh, non-naive CD4+CXCR5+PD-1+ (ICOS+CD38+ or ICOS-CD38-). The receptors here all came from an adult who received the influenza vaccine.

The chain employs TRBV18 and TRBJ2-7; TRBD2 might be the D (6 bases). Deletions cut 5 bases from V and 3 bases from J, with 20 bases between. This CDR3 has 16 amino acids. In germline, CDR1 is KGHSH, CDR2 LQKENI. The CDR3 sequence: CASSILPGLRNYEQYF. As DNA, the CDR3 is TGTGCCAGCTCAATTCTACCGGGACTTAGAAACTACGAGCAGTACTTC.

This chain uses TRBV7-6 with TRBJ2-1; 8 bases line up with TRBD2. The CDR3 is 22 amino acids. Germline values: CDR1 SGHVS, CDR2 FNYEAQ. V dropped 3 bases and J dropped 0; count of bases not matched to a gene: 22. The CDR3 nucleotides read TGTGCCAGCAGCTTGGTGATACAGGGAGGCGGCGGGCGGGGGGCCTCCTACAATGAGCAGTTCTTC. This encodes CASSLVIQGGGGRGASYNEQFF.

This clone was detected only once. The genes are TRBV2 and TRBJ2-1; 8 bases fit TRBD2. The CDR3 totals 15 residues. In germline, CDR1 is SNHLY, CDR2 FYNNEI. With V trimmed by 2 bases and J by 5 bases, 5 bases remained unmatched. The CDR3 reads CASSELAGGNNEQFF. The DNA of the CDR3 is TGTGCCAGCAGTGAACTGGCGGGGGGAAACAATGAGCAGTTCTTC.

The CDR3: CASRGHSSTDTQYF. The CDR3 region has the DNA TGTGCTAGTAGGGGCCACTCTAGCACAGATACGCAGTATTTT. J is TRBJ2-3 and V is TRBV12-5, with D possibly being TRBD1 (5 bases). Germline CDR1 LGHNT, CDR2 FRNRAP. Trimming stripped 8 bases from V and 0 bases from J, with 12 bases between. This CDR3 has 14 residues.

V gene TRBV2 combines with J gene TRBJ2-1, with TRBD2 as a possible D gene (5 bases). This CDR3 contains 13 residues. From germline, CDR1 is SNHLY and CDR2 FYNNEI. V was shortened by 7 bases and J by 9 bases, with 16 bases between the two germline ends. CDR3 amino acids: CASTLEALSEQFF. The CDR3 region has the DNA TGTGCCAGCACCTTGGAGGCGTTGAGTGAGCAGTTCTTC.

This chain links TRBV28 with TRBJ2-5; TRBD2 matches at 7 bases. J gave up 1 base and V 6 bases, and 14 bases lay outside the gene matches. Germline CDR1 and CDR2: MDHEN and SYDVKM. The CDR3 loop spans 17 amino acids. CDR3 loop: CASSPFPGGGFQETQYF. The CDR3 DNA is TGTGCCAGCAGCCCGTTTCCGGGCGGGGGATTCCAAGAGACCCAGTACTTC.

The V and J genes are TRBV18 and TRBJ2-7, with D possibly TRBD2 on 7 matching bases. CDR3 length equals 16 residues. CDR1 KGHSH and CDR2 LQKENI come from the germline V gene. Trimming stripped 2 bases from V and 6 bases from J, with 20 bases between. CDR3 in amino acids: CASSPNIGGRLGEQYF. CDR3 DNA sequence: TGTGCCAGCTCACCAAATATCGGGGGGCGCCTAGGCGAGCAGTACTTC.

This clone was picked up one time. This sequence joins TRBV28 and TRBJ1-5; D not certain. CDR3 length: 14 amino acids. V lost 4 bases and J 0 bases, leaving 7 bases between the germline ends. CDR1 is MDHEN, CDR2 SYDVKM, per germline. The CDR3: CASSYSGSNQPQHF. The CDR3 DNA sequence: TGTGCCAGCAGTTATTCCGGTAGCAATCAGCCCCAGCATTTT. Drawing the rest from reference TRBV28 and TRBJ1-5, the complete variable domain is DVKVTQSSRYLVKRTGEKVFLECVQDMDHENMFWYRQDPGLGLRLIYFSYDVKMKEKGDIPEGYSVSREKKERFSLILESASTNQTSMYLCASSYSGSNQPQHFGDGTRLSIL.

Here the CDR3 reads CASSPGRPGGPYEQYF. The DNA of the CDR3 is TGTGCCAGCAGCCCAGGACGCCCCGGGGGGCCCTACGAGCAGTACTTC. The chain joins TRBV5-4 to TRBJ2-7, with D possibly being TRBD2 (7 bases). V gave up 4 bases and J gave up 2 bases, with 19 bases separating them. The CDR3 extends over 16 amino acids. CDR1 is SGHNT and CDR2 is YYREEE in the germline V gene (reference sequence).

The chain uses TRBV10-2 and TRBJ1-6, with TRBD1 as a possible D gene (5 bases). The germline V and J ends were trimmed by 2 bases and 5 bases, with 7 bases remaining between them. The germline CDR1 and CDR2 sequences are WSHSY and SAAADI. This CDR3 has 14 amino acids. The DNA of the CDR3 is TGCGCCAGCAGTGAGATCAGGGATAATTCACCCCTCCACTTT. It specifies CASSEIRDNSPLHF.

V and J are TRBV25-1 and TRBJ1-4; D uncertain. Trimming removed 1 base at V and 7 bases at J, with 7 bases between. This CDR3 is 13 amino acids long. CDR1 MGHDK and CDR2 SYGVNS come from the germline V gene. The CDR3 DNA reads TGTGCCAGCAGTGAATGGGCGGCTGAAAAACTGTTTTTT. Its translation: CASSEWAAEKLFF.

V gene TRBV7-9 combines with J gene TRBJ2-1; tentative D call: TRBD2 (5 bases). CDR1 is SEHNR and CDR2 is FQNEAQ in the germline V gene (reference sequence). The V gene lost 1 base and the J gene lost 6 bases, with 13 bases spanning the gap. The CDR3 has 15 amino acids. The CDR3 nucleotides read TGTGCCAGCAGCTTAGAAGGGAGCTACGCCAATGAGCAGTTCTTC. It specifies CASSLEGSYANEQFF.

DNA for the CDR3: TGTGCCAGCAGTCCGACAGGGTCAGGGAATCAGCCCCAGCATTTT. Protein: CASSPTGSGNQPQHF. This sequence joins TRBV28 and TRBJ1-5; TRBD1 matches at 7 bases. The germline V gene encodes CDR1 MDHEN and CDR2 SYDVKM. The CDR3 covers 15 residues. V dropped 5 bases and J dropped 4; count of bases not matched to a gene: 8. Filled out from reference TRBV28 and TRBJ1-5, the complete variable domain reads DVKVTQSSRYLVKRTGEKVFLECVQDMDHENMFWYRQDPGLGLRLIYFSYDVKMKEKGDIPEGYSVSREKKERFSLILESASTNQTSMYLCASSPTGSGNQPQHFGDGTRLSIL.

The chain has TRBV29-1 and TRBJ1-5; TRBD1 matches 8 bases. CDR3 length: 13 amino acids. Germline trimming cut 5 bases from V and 5 bases from J; bases unmatched to any gene: 5. Germline V gene lookup returns CDR1 SQVTM and CDR2 ANQGSEA. CDR3 in amino acids: CSVSGQGHQPQHF. The CDR3 coding sequence is TGCAGCGTTAGTGGACAGGGTCATCAGCCCCAGCATTTT.

The V and J genes are TRBV9 and TRBJ1-1; 7 nucleotides align to TRBD1. The CDR3 contains 15 residues. CDR1 and CDR2 (germline): SGDLS, YYNGEE. V was pared by 4 bases and J by 3 bases, with 9 bases of the junction left unmatched. CDR3 protein: CASSLAGQSYTEAFF. The CDR3 region has the DNA TGTGCCAGCAGCCTTGCGGGACAGAGCTACACTGAAGCTTTCTTT. The full variable domain, completed using reference TRBV9 and TRBJ1-1, is DSGVTQTPKHLITATGQRVTLRCSPRSGDLSVYWYQQSLDQGLQFLIQYYNGEERAKGNILERFSAQQFPDLHSELNLSSLELGDSALYFCASSLAGQSYTEAFFGQGTRLTVV.

In regard to this clone: The junction and the germline gene differ at one end; a read error may be behind it. CDR3 bases: TGCGCCGGAGATATCACCAGGGGAGATACGCAGTATTTT. The encoded protein is CAGDITRGDTQYF. The chain couples TRBV2 to TRBJ2-3; D possibly corresponds to TRBD1 (6 bases). Germline CDR1 is SNHLY and CDR2 is FYNNEI. The length of the CDR3 is 13 residues.

V usage is TRBV14 and J usage is TRBJ2-5; D might be TRBD1 (5 bases). This CDR3 spans 15 amino acids. Between the trimmed V and J ends, which lost 6 bases and 5 bases, there was a span of 19 bases. Germline-derived CDR1 and CDR2 are SGHDN and FVKESK. CDR3 sequence: CASSRVGAPPETQYF. DNA of the CDR3: TGTGCCAGCAGTAGAGTTGGGGCCCCGCCGGAGACCCAGTACTTC.

The chain employs TRBV20-1 and TRBJ1-1; no clear D. CDR3 length: 11 amino acids. In germline, CDR1 is DFQATT, CDR2 SNEGSKA (reference sequence). Trimming took 6 bases from V and 10 from J, leaving 15 bases between them. CDR3 sequence (DNA): TGCAGTGCATACCGGGATCTGAGAGCTTTCTTT. It codes for CSAYRDLRAFF.

This sequence joins TRBV29-1 and TRBJ2-7; tentatively, D is TRBD2 (5 bases). CDR3 length: 12 residues. V was shortened by 4 bases and J by 4 bases, with 11 bases between the two germline ends. Germline values: CDR1 SQVTM, CDR2 ANQGSEA. CDR3 DNA: TGCAGCGTTGGGTCGGGGAATTACGAGCAGTACTTC. Translated: CSVGSGNYEQYF.

On this clone: The junction shows a germline mismatch at one end, possibly a read error. The chain is built from TRBV5-4 and TRBJ2-5; 13 bases align to TRBD2. Germline V gene sequence: CDR1 SGHNT, CDR2 YYREEE (reference sequence). The CDR3 contains 17 residues. CDR3 sequence reads: CASSHGPGLAGKQTQYF. The CDR3 nucleotides read TGCGCCAGCAGCCACGGTCCGGGACTAGCGGGGAAACAGACCCAGTACTTC.